This T cell receptor beta chain was recovered during a study of T cell responses to AZD1222 COVID-19 vaccine. CDR1 SEHNR and CDR2 FQNEAQ come from the germline V gene (reference sequence). The V gene end was trimmed by 6 bases and the J gene end by 3 bases; junction bases not matched to a gene: 3. The length of the CDR3 is 13 residues. Some clones are missing from TCRdb's copy, which holds only in-frame ones; the method was immunoSEQ multiplex PCR. Of 150,000 to 200,000 clones listed, roughly 90% are singletons. The material sequenced was peripheral blood, taken 28 days after the second AZD1222 dose. The V and J genes are TRBV7-9 and TRBJ2-7; 9 nucleotides align to TRBD1. The sequence was obtained from an adult who received the AZD1222 COVID-19 vaccine. The CDR3 loop is CASRSTGGYEQYF. DNA for the CDR3: TGTGCCAGCAGGTCGACAGGGGGCTACGAGCAGTACTTC.